The 32 T cell receptor beta chains below were found in one sample sequenced in a study of beta chain features in type 1 diabetes. No antigen is known for these receptors. The isolated RNA, all of it, was reverse transcribed, so expressed TCRB transcripts were what got sequenced. Method: immunoSEQ multiplex PCR; TCRdb's copy keeps in-frame clones and lacks some. The sample includes around 250,000 clones, around 13% of them seen just once. Findings of the study overall: Within each of all four CD4+ subsets, Type 1 diabetes patients had TCRB CDR3s that were moderately but significantly shorter.

Source material: naive CD4+ T cells from blood. The receptors derive from a man in his thirties or forties with type 1 diabetes.

This chain uses TRBV5-1 with TRBJ1-2; the D gene is possibly TRBD1 (5 bases). Germline V gene sequence: CDR1 SGHRS, CDR2 YFSETQ. The CDR3 totals 14 residues. Trimming stripped 1 base from V and 1 base from J, with 8 bases between. The CDR3: CASSLSQGNYGYTF. As DNA, the CDR3 is TGCGCCAGCAGCTTGTCGCAGGGTAACTATGGCTACACCTTC. The variable domain in full, with the rest retrieved from reference TRBV5-1 and TRBJ1-2, is KAGVTQTPRYLIKTRGQQVTLSCSPISGHRSVSWYQQTPGQGLQFLFEYFSETQRNKGNFPGRFSGRQFSNSRSEMNVSTLELGDSALYLCASSLSQGNYGYTFGSGTRLTVV.

This chain links TRBV18 with TRBJ2-7; TRBD1 matches 7 bases. The CDR3 length is 15 residues. Germline CDR1 is KGHSH and CDR2 is LQKENI. The V gene end was trimmed by 2 bases and the J gene end by 2 bases; junction bases not matched to a gene: 6. CDR3 sequence (DNA): TGTGCCAGCTCACCAACGACAGGGACGACCTACGAGCAGTACTTC. It codes for CASSPTTGTTYEQYF. The variable domain in full, completed from reference TRBV18 and TRBJ2-7, reads NAGVMQNPRHLVRRRGQEARLRCSPMKGHSHVYWYRQLPEEGLKFMVYLQKENIIDESGMPKERFSAEFPKEGPSILRIQQVVRGDSAAYFCASSPTTGTTYEQYFGPGTRLTVT.

The sample holds a few counts of this clone. The chain joins TRBV19 to TRBJ2-1; the match to TRBD2 covers 7 bases. CDR1 and CDR2 from the germline V gene are LNHDA and SQIVND (reference sequence). The CDR3 covers 15 residues. V lost 5 bases to trimming and J lost 2 bases; unmatched junction nucleotides: 6. In DNA, the CDR3 is TGTGCCAGTAGTCCTCTAGCGGAAACCTACAATGAGCAGTTCTTC. Its translation: CASSPLAETYNEQFF. Based on the CDR3 plus reference TRBV19 and TRBJ2-1, the full variable domain is DGGITQSPKYLFRKEGQNVTLSCEQNLNHDAMYWYRQDPGQGLRLIYYSQIVNDFQKGDIAEGYSVSREKKESFPLTVTSAQKNPTAFYLCASSPLAETYNEQFFGPGTRLTVL.

The chain links TRBV29-1 to TRBJ1-1; the D is unclear. Looked up from germline, CDR1 is SQVTM and CDR2 is ANQGSEA. The germline V and J ends were trimmed by 4 bases and 0 bases, with 12 bases remaining between them. The CDR3 is 14 residues long. As DNA, the CDR3 is TGCAGCGTTGTAGTTCAGGTAATGAACACTGAAGCTTTCTTT. It encodes CSVVVQVMNTEAFF.

This clone was counted only a few times. The chain links TRBV7-9 to TRBJ1-2, with 8 bases aligning to TRBD1. V lost 6 bases, J lost 7 bases, and 10 bases stayed unmatched. Germline V gene lookup returns CDR1 SEHNR and CDR2 FQNEAQ (reference sequence). CDR3 length: 14 amino acids. The CDR3 spells CASSPTTGVGGYTF. In DNA, the CDR3 is TGTGCCAGCAGTCCAACGACAGGGGTCGGTGGCTACACCTTC.

This clone was recorded a few times. The chain uses TRBV7-2 and TRBJ2-5; 12 bases align to TRBD1. The CDR3 loop spans 16 amino acids. The germline V gene has CDR1 SGHTA and CDR2 FQGNSA. The junction had 4 bases not matched to a gene; V was cut back by 0 bases and J by 5 bases. CDR3 coding DNA: TGTGCCAGCAGCTTAGCGGGACAGGGGGCCTGGGAGACCCAGTACTTC. Translation gives CASSLAGQGAWETQYF.

The rearrangement joins TRBV29-1 to TRBJ1-5; 7 nucleotides align to TRBD1. The CDR3 totals 12 residues. V was pared by 4 bases and J by 5 bases, with 2 bases of the junction left unmatched. Germline CDR1 reads SQVTM; CDR2 reads ANQGSEA. The CDR3 DNA reads TGCAGCGTTGGGGACAGCGATCAGCCCCAGCATTTT. Encoded protein: CSVGDSDQPQHF.

The chain recombines TRBV30 with TRBJ2-5; 7 positions agree with TRBD1. Trimming removed 4 bases from V and 2 bases from J; junction bases left unmatched: 4. The CDR3 is made up of 13 amino acids. Germline CDR1 GTSNPN, CDR2 SVGIG (reference sequence). The CDR3 loop is CAWTGGRQETQYF. CDR3 coding DNA: TGTGCCTGGACAGGGGGAAGGCAAGAGACCCAGTACTTC.

This clone was seen a handful of times. V is TRBV5-1 and J is TRBJ2-3; TRBD2 matches at 9 bases. Trimming cost V 4 bases and J 2 bases; bases outside gene matches: 2. The germline V gene encodes CDR1 SGHRS and CDR2 YFSETQ. The CDR3 runs 14 residues. CDR3 sequence reads: CASSPSGDTDTQYF. Here the CDR3 DNA reads TGCGCCAGCAGCCCTAGCGGGGACACAGATACGCAGTATTTT.

The V call is TRBV29-1, the J call TRBJ1-2, with D hard to call. Germline V gene lookup returns CDR1 SQVTM and CDR2 ANQGSEA. V dropped 6 bases and J dropped 7 bases, with 18 bases sitting between them. This CDR3 is 13 amino acids long. The CDR3 sequence: CSVVPGFRAGYTF. CDR3 nucleotides: TGCAGCGTCGTCCCGGGTTTCAGAGCTGGCTACACCTTC.

This sequence joins TRBV27 and TRBJ2-1, with TRBD2 matching 8 bases. In germline, CDR1 is MNHEY, CDR2 SMNVEV (reference sequence). CDR3 length equals 13 residues. J gave up 6 bases and V 6 bases, and 4 bases lay outside the gene matches. The CDR3 DNA sequence: TGTGCCAGCAGGCTCGGGGGGGGCAATGAGCAGTTCTTC. It specifies CASRLGGGNEQFF.

The chain employs TRBV5-1 and TRBJ1-2; possibly TRBD1 for D (6 bases). V lost 0 bases and J 6 bases, leaving 12 bases between the germline ends. Looked up from germline, CDR1 is SGHRS and CDR2 is YFSETQ. CDR3 size: 14 residues. The CDR3 nucleotides read TGCGCCAGCAGCTTGGCCGGGGGGCTCCATGGCTACACCTTC. Its protein is CASSLAGGLHGYTF.

This clone was picked up a small number of times. The same CDR3 arises from other DNA sequences in this sample as well. The chain carries TRBV6-5 and TRBJ2-3; 9 bases fit TRBD2. The V gene end was trimmed by 6 bases and the J gene end by 3 bases; junction bases not matched to a gene: 1. The germline CDR1 and CDR2 sequences are MNHEY and SVGAGI. There are 13 residues in the CDR3. CDR3 sequence reads: CASRTSGTDTQYF. CDR3 in DNA: TGTGCCAGCAGGACTAGCGGAACAGATACGCAGTATTTT.

The gene calls are TRBV5-1 and TRBJ2-5; 10 bases line up with TRBD1. J was trimmed by 2 bases and V by 3 bases; bases with no gene match: 4. The germline V gene encodes CDR1 SGHRS and CDR2 YFSETQ. CDR3 length: 15 residues. CDR3 sequence (DNA): TGCGCCAGCAGCTCGGGACAGGGGCGTCAAGAGACCCAGTACTTC. Its protein is CASSSGQGRQETQYF.

The chain is built from TRBV2 and TRBJ1-5; the D gene is possibly TRBD1 (6 bases). Looked up from germline, CDR1 is SNHLY and CDR2 is FYNNEI. The CDR3 runs 14 residues. Trimming removed 5 bases at V and 2 bases at J, with 10 bases between. DNA of the CDR3: TGTGCCAGCAGTAAGGACAGCCGCAATCAGCCCCAGCATTTT. This sequence encodes CASSKDSRNQPQHF.

The chain links TRBV6-5 to TRBJ1-5; 7 positions agree with TRBD1. Germline V gene lookup returns CDR1 MNHEY and CDR2 SVGAGI. V lost 6 bases, J lost 1 base, and 6 bases stayed unmatched. The CDR3 extends over 15 amino acids. CDR3 amino acids: CASSRSRGSNQPQHF. CDR3 sequence (DNA): TGTGCCAGCAGCCGATCCAGGGGGAGCAATCAGCCCCAGCATTTT.

The chain recombines TRBV7-9 with TRBJ2-1; D is possibly TRBD1 (5 bases). In germline, CDR1 is SEHNR, CDR2 FQNEAQ (reference sequence). CDR3 length equals 15 residues. The V and J ends lost 0 bases and 2 bases respectively, with 8 bases between them. Here the CDR3 reads CASSLAGVTYNEQFF. CDR3 in DNA: TGTGCCAGCAGCTTAGCAGGGGTCACCTACAATGAGCAGTTCTTC. Full variable domain (missing parts from reference TRBV7-9 and TRBJ2-1): DTGVSQNPRHKITKRGQNVTFRCDPISEHNRLYWYRQTLGQGPEFLTYFQNEAQLEKSRLLSDRFSAERPKGSFSTLEIQRTEQGDSAMYLCASSLAGVTYNEQFFGPGTRLTVL.

The table lists this clone with a few counts. V usage is TRBV30 and J usage is TRBJ1-2; D is uncertain. CDR3 length equals 13 residues. V was clipped by 3 bases and J by 0 bases, with 8 bases between them. CDR1 GTSNPN and CDR2 SVGIG come from the germline V gene (reference sequence). CDR3: CAWRAEANYGYTF. The CDR3 bases are TGTGCCTGGAGGGCGGAGGCTAACTATGGCTACACCTTC.

This sequence joins TRBV10-3 and TRBJ1-5; D unclear. Germline CDR1 reads ENHRY; CDR2 reads SYGVKD. V was shortened by 4 bases and J by 0 bases, with 7 bases between the two germline ends. This CDR3 is built from 14 residues. CDR3 nucleotides: TGTGCCATCAGTGCCGGTAATAGCAATCAGCCCCAGCATTTT. Protein: CAISAGNSNQPQHF.

V is TRBV6-5 and J is TRBJ2-1; 9 nucleotides line up with TRBD1. CDR3 size: 13 residues. Losses at the gene ends were 4 bases for V and 7 bases for J; bases not matched to a gene: 2. Germline loops: CDR1 MNHEY, CDR2 SVGAGI. The CDR3 nucleotides read TGTGCCAGCAGTTGGGACAGGGTAAATGAGCAGTTCTTC. Protein product: CASSWDRVNEQFF.

The V call is TRBV11-3, the J call TRBJ2-3; 9 nucleotides match TRBD2. Looked up from germline, CDR1 is SGHNT and CDR2 is YENEEA. This CDR3 region has 15 residues. Trimming removed 5 bases from V and 1 base from J; junction bases left unmatched: 4. Here the CDR3 reads CASSSRTSGTDTQYF. The CDR3 region has the DNA TGTGCCAGCAGCAGCAGGACTAGCGGCACAGATACGCAGTATTTT.

This clone occurred a few times. The V and J genes are TRBV7-9 and TRBJ2-3; D is undetermined. V was trimmed by 4 bases and J by 0 bases, leaving 8 bases between them. This CDR3 region has 14 residues. CDR1 is SEHNR and CDR2 is FQNEAQ in the germline V gene (reference sequence). The CDR3 DNA reads as TGTGCCAGCAGCTCCGCAGGAAGCACAGATACGCAGTATTTT. Its translation is CASSSAGSTDTQYF.

This clone was detected only a few times. CDR3 sequence reads: CAISMTSGDYEQYF. The CDR3 DNA reads TGTGCCATCAGCATGACTAGCGGTGACTACGAGCAGTACTTC. The chain employs TRBV10-3 and TRBJ2-7, with TRBD2 identical over 9 bases. The CDR3 spans 14 residues. The germline CDR1 and CDR2 sequences are ENHRY and SYGVKD. Trimming at V came to 6 bases and at J to 3 bases, leaving 6 bases not matched to a gene.

This clone was seen more than once but under ten times. The chain couples TRBV6-5 to TRBJ2-3; possibly TRBD2 for D (6 bases). CDR1 MNHEY and CDR2 SVGAGI come from the germline V gene. Trimming removed 6 bases at V and 2 bases at J, with 12 bases between. The CDR3 is made up of 14 amino acids. The CDR3 nucleotides are TGTGCCAGCAGCCGCCGCGGGGTCACAGATACGCAGTATTTT. Encoded protein: CASSRRGVTDTQYF.

The chain uses TRBV5-1 and TRBJ1-4, with D perhaps TRBD1 (6 bases). The V gene lost 1 base and the J gene lost 6 bases, with 10 bases spanning the gap. CDR1 and CDR2 from the germline V gene are SGHRS and YFSETQ. The CDR3 sequence is 14 residues long. This chain's CDR3 is CASSLQGPDEKLFF. In nucleotides, the CDR3 is TGCGCCAGCAGCTTGCAGGGGCCGGATGAAAAACTGTTTTTT. The full variable domain, in which reference TRBV5-1 and TRBJ1-4 provide the parts outside the CDR3, is KAGVTQTPRYLIKTRGQQVTLSCSPISGHRSVSWYQQTPGQGLQFLFEYFSETQRNKGNFPGRFSGRQFSNSRSEMNVSTLELGDSALYLCASSLQGPDEKLFFGSGTQLSVL.

This clone was counted between two and nine times. Relative to the germline gene, one junction end is altered; a read error may explain this. V and J are TRBV4-1 and TRBJ1-5; 7 bases agree with TRBD1. This CDR3 is built from 17 residues. Germline CDR1 reads MGHRA; CDR2 reads YSYEKL. CDR3 bases: TGCGCCAGCAGCAAGCTGCCTCCGGGACAGAGCAAACAGCCCCAGCATTTT. Its protein is CASSKLPPGQSKQPQHF.

This clone has a handful of counts. The V call is TRBV2, the J call TRBJ2-3, with 7 bases matching TRBD1. V was clipped by 5 bases and J by 4 bases; unmatched bases: 6. CDR1 is SNHLY and CDR2 is FYNNEI in the germline V gene. The CDR3 totals 14 residues. This chain's CDR3 is CASSTQTGPDTQYF. The CDR3 region has the DNA TGTGCCAGCAGTACCCAGACAGGGCCAGATACGCAGTATTTT.

This clone turned up a few times. The chain combines TRBV7-2 with TRBJ2-7; maybe TRBD2 (6 bases). In germline, CDR1 is SGHTA, CDR2 FQGNSA. V lost 6 bases and J lost 4, with 13 bases in between. The CDR3 consists of 13 residues. CDR3 bases: TGTGCCAGCAGTCGGAGGGCCTCGTACGAGCAGTACTTC. This codes for CASSRRASYEQYF.

Remarks on this clone: Different DNA sequences within this sample yield the same CDR3. The rearrangement joins TRBV27 to TRBJ2-7; D perhaps matches TRBD1 (6 bases). Trimming stripped 5 bases from V and 4 bases from J, with 9 bases between. This CDR3 has 12 residues. CDR1 MNHEY and CDR2 SMNVEV come from the germline V gene (reference sequence). CDR3 in DNA: TGTGCCAGCAGTCAACAGGGATACGAGCAGTACTTC. Encoded protein: CASSQQGYEQYF.

The chain carries TRBV10-3 and TRBJ2-3, with 12 bases fitting TRBD2. Trimming removed 10 bases from V and 5 bases from J; junction bases left unmatched: 7. This CDR3 has 14 amino acids. CDR1 is ENHRY, CDR2 SYGVKD, per germline. CDR3 nucleotide sequence: TGTGCCACTTGGACTAGCGGGACTGTAGATACGCAGTATTTT. This codes for CATWTSGTVDTQYF.

A few counts support this clone. The V and J genes are TRBV4-1 and TRBJ1-1; no firm D call. Germline V gives CDR1 MGHRA, CDR2 YSYEKL. The CDR3 runs 15 residues. V was clipped by 0 bases and J by 6 bases, with 14 bases between them. The CDR3 DNA is TGCGCCAGCAGCCAAGAGGGAGGGTATACGGCTGAAGCTTTCTTT. Translated, it gives CASSQEGGYTAEAFF.

The V gene is TRBV4-1, the J gene TRBJ2-2; TRBD1 is a possible D gene (6 bases). Germline V gene sequence: CDR1 MGHRA, CDR2 YSYEKL. The V gene lost 3 bases and the J gene lost 2 bases, with 16 bases spanning the gap. The CDR3 has 17 amino acids. The CDR3 bases are TGCGCCAGCAGCCAGCACGGACAGAGCACAAACACCGGGGAGCTGTTTTTT. Its translation is CASSQHGQSTNTGELFF.